The sequence of this T cell receptor beta chain was determined in a study of PD-1 blockade in classical Hodgkin lymphoma. Study outcomes and limitations: The study found that TCR diversity rose significantly by C4D1 in CD4+ but not CD8+ cells. Reports described newly diagnosed patients as having lower baseline TCR diversity than healthy donors. Complete responders had baseline diversity similar to newly diagnosed patients.

Some clones are missing from TCRdb's copy, which holds only in-frame ones; the method was immunoSEQ multiplex PCR. The sample carries 25,000 to 30,000 clones, approximately 80% recorded once. The V end lost 1 base, the J end lost 7 bases, and 11 bases lay between the germline ends. Germline CDR1 is MNHEY and CDR2 is SMNVEV (reference sequence). This CDR3 is 15 amino acids long. Every patient experienced relapse after autologous stem cell transplantation, and brentuximab vedotin exposure varied. Starting with thawed PBMCs, CD4+ T cells were purified by magnetic negative selection. When best responses were assessed, they were complete response, partial response or progressive disease. Concerning this clone itself: Its antigen is undetermined.

The sequence came from a human donor with classical Hodgkin lymphoma. The rearrangement joins TRBV27 to TRBJ1-6; D not resolved. Sequences were derived from CD4+ T cells from blood, sampled at baseline. CDR3 nucleotide sequence: TGTGCCAGCAGTTTATGGGATCTGTCCAATTCACCCCTCCACTTT. Its protein product is CASSLWDLSNSPLHF.